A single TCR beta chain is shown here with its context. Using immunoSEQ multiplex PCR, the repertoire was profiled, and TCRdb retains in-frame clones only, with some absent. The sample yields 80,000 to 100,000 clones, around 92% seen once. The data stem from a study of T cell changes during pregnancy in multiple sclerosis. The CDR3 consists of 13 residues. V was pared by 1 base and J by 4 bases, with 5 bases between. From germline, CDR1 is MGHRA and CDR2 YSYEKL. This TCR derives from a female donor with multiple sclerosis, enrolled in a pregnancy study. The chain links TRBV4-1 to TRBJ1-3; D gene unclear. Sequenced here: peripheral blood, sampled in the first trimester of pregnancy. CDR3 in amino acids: CASSQVSGNTIYF. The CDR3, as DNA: TGCGCCAGCAGCCAAGTAAGCGGAAACACCATATATTTT.